Following are 2 T cell receptor beta chains from one sample sequenced in a study of OX40 agonist ivuxolimab in advanced cancers. The table came from immunoSEQ multiplex PCR; TCRdb's copy has only in-frame clones and leaves some out. The sample carries 69,000 or so clones, 85% to 90% recorded once. Sequencing was performed on CD4+ or CD8+ T cells sorted from blood, taken in a trial of the OX40 agonist ivuxolimab. The receptors derive from an adult with an advanced solid tumor such as melanoma, head and neck, liver or kidney cancer.

The chain links TRBV5-5 to TRBJ1-2, with 9 bases identical to TRBD1. Germline CDR1 is SGHKS and CDR2 is YYEKEE (reference sequence). The CDR3 length is 14 residues. The V gene end was trimmed by 4 bases and the J gene end by 4 bases; junction bases not matched to a gene: 5. The CDR3 here is CASSQDRGFYGYTF. CDR3 nucleotide sequence: TGTGCCAGCAGCCAGGACAGGGGCTTCTATGGCTACACCTTC.

J is TRBJ1-1 and V is TRBV2; D may be TRBD1 (5 bases). V shed 2 bases and J shed 4 bases, with 14 bases lying between them. This CDR3 comprises 15 residues. Germline CDR1 SNHLY, CDR2 FYNNEI. In nucleotides, the CDR3 is TGTGCCAGCAGTGAATATGGGGGGTTGGGCACTGAAGCTTTCTTT. The encoded protein is CASSEYGGLGTEAFF.